This entry lists 32 T cell receptor beta chains sequenced from one sample in a study of blood T cell repertoires in COVID-19. Repertoires were generated with immunoSEQ multiplex PCR, while TCRdb's copy carries only in-frame clones and drops some. The sample has some 250,000 clones, roughly nine tenths seen once. Sequenced: PBMCs or T cells enriched from blood (not recorded which). These receptors originate from a human donor in a cohort exposed to, infected with or recovered from COVID-19 (not recorded which). The donor label of this sample is uncertain.

About this clone: Additional DNA sequences in this sample encode the identical CDR3. The chain recombines TRBV5-1 with TRBJ1-4; 11 bases fit TRBD1. Unmatched junction bases numbered 4, after V lost 4 bases and J lost 8 bases. Germline V gives CDR1 SGHRS, CDR2 YFSETQ. CDR3 length: 14 amino acids. DNA for the CDR3: TGCGCCAGCAGCCCGGGACAGGGGGGCGAAAAACTGTTTTTT. It encodes CASSPGQGGEKLFF.

This clone showed up just a few times. The chain carries TRBV15 and TRBJ2-3; 7 bases line up with TRBD2. This CDR3 has 16 residues. V lost 6 bases, J lost 3 bases, and 12 bases stayed unmatched. CDR1 LNHNV and CDR2 YYDKDF come from the germline V gene (reference sequence). The CDR3 DNA reads as TGTGCCACCAGTTCCCTGGTGGGGGGGGGTACAGATACGCAGTATTTT. Amino acids: CATSSLVGGGTDTQYF.

The chain links TRBV5-1 to TRBJ2-5; 14 nucleotides align to TRBD2. Germline V lookup: CDR1 SGHRS, CDR2 YFSETQ. V was pared by 4 bases and J by 5 bases, with 10 bases of the junction left unmatched. This CDR3 spans 17 amino acids. The CDR3 DNA sequence: TGCGCCAGCAGCCCCGGGACTAGCGGGGGAGGTCGGGAGACCCAGTACTTC. It encodes CASSPGTSGGGRETQYF.

The rearrangement joins TRBV2 to TRBJ2-7; 7 bases match TRBD1. This CDR3 contains 13 residues. Germline loops: CDR1 SNHLY, CDR2 FYNNEI. J gave up 6 bases and V 10 bases, and 12 bases lay outside the gene matches. This chain's CDR3 is CAKSLATGTEQYF. CDR3 nucleotides: TGTGCCAAATCTTTAGCGACAGGGACCGAGCAGTACTTC.

The chain carries TRBV6-6 and TRBJ2-2, with a weak D call TRBD2 (6 bases). The V gene's germline CDR1 is MNHNY and CDR2 SVGAGI (reference sequence). V lost 6 bases and J 6 bases, leaving 17 bases between the germline ends. The CDR3 runs 15 residues. The DNA of the CDR3 is TGTGCCAGCAGCCGGAGACAGAGGGAGGCCGGGGAGCTGTTTTTT. Its translation: CASSRRQREAGELFF.

This chain joins TRBV18 and TRBJ1-2; no clear D gene. V lost 4 bases and J 0 bases, leaving 15 bases between the germline ends. The CDR3 is made up of 16 amino acids. CDR1 is KGHSH and CDR2 is LQKENI in the germline V gene. The CDR3 nucleotides read TGTGCCAGCTCACGGTCGACGGACGGGGCTAACTATGGCTACACCTTC. This codes for CASSRSTDGANYGYTF. Full variable domain (missing parts from reference TRBV18 and TRBJ1-2): NAGVMQNPRHLVRRRGQEARLRCSPMKGHSHVYWYRQLPEEGLKFMVYLQKENIIDESGMPKERFSAEFPKEGPSILRIQQVVRGDSAAYFCASSRSTDGANYGYTFGSGTRLTVV.

The rearrangement uses TRBV16 and TRBJ1-5; 8 bases map to TRBD1. Germline V lookup: CDR1 KGHSY, CDR2 FQNENV. CDR3 length: 15 residues. Germline trimming cut 4 bases from V and 2 bases from J; bases unmatched to any gene: 4. CDR3 bases: TGTGCCAGCAGCCTCGACAGGGGCGGCAATCAGCCCCAGCATTTT. It specifies CASSLDRGGNQPQHF. The full variable domain, with the rest looked up from reference TRBV16 and TRBJ1-5, is GEEVAQTPKHLVRGEGQKAKLYCAPIKGHSYVFWYQQVLKNEFKFLISFQNENVFDETGMPKERFSAKCLPNSPCSLEIQATKLEDSAVYFCASSLDRGGNQPQHFGDGTRLSIL.

The chain uses TRBV4-1 and TRBJ1-4; 8 nucleotides align to TRBD1. V lost 4 bases, J lost 0 bases, and 4 bases stayed unmatched. Germline V lookup: CDR1 MGHRA, CDR2 YSYEKL. CDR3 size: 16 residues. CDR3: CASSLRQGTTNEKLFF. In nucleotides, the CDR3 is TGCGCCAGCAGCCTTCGACAGGGGACAACTAATGAAAAACTGTTTTTT.

About this clone: Other DNA sequences from this sample encode an identical CDR3 as well. The rearrangement links TRBV2 to TRBJ1-5; no reliable D call. V was pared by 1 base and J by 4 bases, with 8 bases between. Germline loops: CDR1 SNHLY, CDR2 FYNNEI. CDR3 length equals 14 residues. The CDR3 is CASSEGSGNQPQHF. The CDR3 coding sequence is TGTGCCAGCAGTGAAGGTAGTGGTAATCAGCCCCAGCATTTT.

J is TRBJ2-3 and V is TRBV7-9, with 8 positions matching TRBD2. V lost 7 bases, J lost 2 bases, and 5 bases stayed unmatched. This CDR3 contains 14 residues. Germline V gene sequence: CDR1 SEHNR, CDR2 FQNEAQ (reference sequence). The CDR3 sequence: CASTFSGATDTQYF. The CDR3 coding sequence is TGTGCCAGCACCTTTAGCGGGGCCACAGATACGCAGTATTTT.

The chain combines TRBV6-2 or TRBV6-3 with TRBJ1-1; the match to TRBD1 covers 9 bases. There are 15 residues in the CDR3. The germline V gene has CDR1 MNHEY and CDR2 SVGEGT. J gave up 5 bases and V 3 bases, and 7 bases lay outside the gene matches. The CDR3 loop is CASSYSPDRGTEAFF. DNA for the CDR3: TGTGCCAGCAGTTATTCCCCGGACAGGGGTACTGAAGCTTTCTTT.

The J gene is TRBJ1-2, the V gene TRBV4-2; no reliable D call. The CDR3 sequence is 12 residues long. CDR1 and CDR2 from the germline V gene are LGHNA and YNFKEQ. Trimming removed 1 base at V and 12 bases at J, with 12 bases between. This chain's CDR3 is CASSQGREIDTF. In DNA form, the CDR3 reads TGTGCCAGCAGCCAAGGAAGGGAGATAGACACCTTC.

The chain has TRBV6-6 and TRBJ1-3; 11 nucleotides line up with TRBD1. With V trimmed by 4 bases and J by 4 bases, 6 bases remained unmatched. Per the germline V gene, CDR1 is MNHNY and CDR2 is SVGAGI (reference sequence). This CDR3 contains 16 residues. The CDR3 is CASSSPGTGGGNTIYF. CDR3 sequence (DNA): TGTGCCAGCAGTTCCCCCGGGACAGGGGGGGGAAACACCATATATTTT.

The rearrangement links TRBV5-1 to TRBJ2-5; 7 nucleotides line up with TRBD1. The CDR3 runs 16 residues. Germline V gene lookup returns CDR1 SGHRS and CDR2 YFSETQ. Trimming cost V 0 bases and J 2 bases; bases outside gene matches: 7. CDR3 in amino acids: CASSLAGQEVQETQYF. DNA of the CDR3: TGCGCCAGCAGCTTGGCCGGACAGGAGGTGCAAGAGACCCAGTACTTC.

V is TRBV2 and J is TRBJ2-5; 7 positions agree with TRBD1. Per germline, CDR1 SNHLY and CDR2 FYNNEI. Trimming removed 2 bases from V and 5 bases from J; junction bases left unmatched: 5. The CDR3 totals 14 residues. CDR3: CASSERTGAETQYF. The CDR3 nucleotides are TGTGCCAGCAGTGAAAGAACAGGGGCGGAGACCCAGTACTTC.

This sequence joins TRBV4-1 and TRBJ1-1; D not certain. Germline loops: CDR1 MGHRA, CDR2 YSYEKL. The ends were cut back, 2 bases at V and 0 bases at J, with 7 bases in the middle. The CDR3 length is 14 residues. CDR3: CASSQPTLNTEAFF. In nucleotides, the CDR3 is TGCGCCAGCAGCCAACCAACACTGAACACTGAAGCTTTCTTT.

In its sample, this clone was seen a few times. V is TRBV4-1 and J is TRBJ2-1, with TRBD2 matching over 12 bases. Germline CDR1 and CDR2: MGHRA and YSYEKL. This CDR3 comprises 16 residues. V was pared by 2 bases and J by 10 bases, with 9 bases of the junction left unmatched. This chain's CDR3 is CASSQWTSGVQKEQFF. DNA of the CDR3: TGCGCCAGCAGCCAATGGACTAGCGGGGTTCAAAAGGAGCAGTTCTTC.

V is TRBV6-1 and J is TRBJ1-2; 8 bases are a match to TRBD1. Germline V gives CDR1 MNHNS, CDR2 SASEGT. The V segment lost 4 bases and the J segment 0 bases; nucleotides outside the gene matches: 13. The CDR3 covers 18 residues. The DNA of the CDR3 is TGTGCCAGCAGTGCTGACAGGGGAATCCTCATAGCTAACTATGGCTACACCTTC. Its protein is CASSADRGILIANYGYTF.

The chain couples TRBV5-1 to TRBJ1-4; no firm D call. The V end lost 4 bases, the J end lost 5 bases, and 9 bases lay between the germline ends. The germline gives CDR1 SGHRS, CDR2 YFSETQ. This CDR3 is 13 amino acids long. In DNA, the CDR3 is TGCGCCAGCAGCGGAGACGGGAATGAAAAACTGTTTTTT. Its protein is CASSGDGNEKLFF.

CDR3 loop: CASTLSGDYNEQFF. CDR3 bases: TGTGCCAGCACCCTTAGCGGGGACTACAATGAGCAGTTCTTC. V and J are TRBV6-1 and TRBJ2-1; 8 bases match TRBD2. This CDR3 is built from 14 residues. CDR1 and CDR2 from the germline V gene are MNHNS and SASEGT. V dropped 7 bases and J dropped 3; count of bases not matched to a gene: 5.

This clone was seen a single time. V and J are TRBV25-1 and TRBJ1-6, with TRBD1 as a possible D gene (5 bases). Germline assignment: CDR1 MGHDK and CDR2 SYGVNS. CDR3 length equals 12 residues. The V and J ends lost 4 bases and 12 bases respectively, with 10 bases between them. This chain's CDR3 is CASSVDKGPLHF. The CDR3 DNA is TGTGCCAGCAGTGTGGACAAAGGACCCCTCCACTTT.

CDR3 bases: TGTGCCAGCAGCTTTGGGGCCCGCCGGTCCCAACCTCCCTACGAGCAGTACTTC. This sequence encodes CASSFGARRSQPPYEQYF. J is TRBJ2-7 and V is TRBV7-9; TRBD1 might be the D (5 bases). Trimming cost V 3 bases and J 2 bases, with 23 bases left between them. The CDR3 runs to 18 residues. Germline loops: CDR1 SEHNR, CDR2 FQNEAQ (reference sequence).

V usage is TRBV2 and J usage is TRBJ2-2; 7 positions match TRBD2. The junction had 6 bases not matched to a gene; V was cut back by 5 bases and J by 6 bases. The CDR3 is made up of 14 amino acids. Germline CDR1 and CDR2: SNHLY and FYNNEI. CDR3 DNA sequence: TGTGCCAGCAGTTTCACTAGCGTACCCGGGGAGCTGTTTTTT. It yields the protein CASSFTSVPGELFF.

This clone was found a few times. The CDR3 sequence is CASSWQGVYEQYF. The CDR3 DNA is TGTGCCAGCAGCTGGCAGGGGGTCTACGAGCAGTACTTC. The chain employs TRBV7-9 and TRBJ2-7, with 7 bases that match TRBD1. CDR1 and CDR2 from the germline V gene are SEHNR and FQNEAQ (reference sequence). Trimming cost V 4 bases and J 3 bases; bases outside gene matches: 3. This CDR3 is built from 13 residues.

The sample holds a few counts of this clone. The chain combines TRBV30 with TRBJ1-6; D may be TRBD1 (5 bases). The V gene lost 0 bases and the J gene lost 9 bases, with 12 bases spanning the gap. Germline CDR1 GTSNPN, CDR2 SVGIG (reference sequence). There are 14 residues in the CDR3. The CDR3 nucleotides read TGTGCCTGGAGTGTGTCAAGGGGTGGTTCACCCCTCCACTTT. Translated: CAWSVSRGGSPLHF.

The chain employs TRBV20-1 and TRBJ1-1, with a tentative D call TRBD1 (6 bases). The CDR3 extends over 13 amino acids. CDR1 is DFQATT, CDR2 SNEGSKA, per germline (reference sequence). V was cut by 3 bases and J by 6 bases, with 14 bases left in between. CDR3 protein: CSASVGAMAEAFF. As DNA, the CDR3 is TGCAGTGCTAGTGTGGGGGCGATGGCTGAAGCTTTCTTT.

The rearrangement links TRBV7-2 to TRBJ2-1, with 10 nucleotides matching TRBD2. V dropped 0 bases and J dropped 4; count of bases not matched to a gene: 12. Per the germline V gene, CDR1 is SGHTA and CDR2 is FQGNSA. The CDR3 spans 19 residues. CDR3 sequence (DNA): TGTGCCAGCAGCTTAGCGGGGTGGGCTAGCGGGGGTACATACAATGAGCAGTTCTTC. It is translated as CASSLAGWASGGTYNEQFF. Supplemented by reference TRBV7-2 and TRBJ2-1, the full variable domain reads GAGVSQSPSNKVTEKGKDVELRCDPISGHTALYWYRQSLGQGLEFLIYFQGNSAPDKSGLPSDRFSAERTGGSVSTLTIQRTQQEDSAVYLCASSLAGWASGGTYNEQFFGPGTRLTVL.

J is TRBJ1-5 and V is TRBV28; D ambiguous. In germline, CDR1 is MDHEN, CDR2 SYDVKM. With 6 bases removed from V and 6 bases from J, the gap between germline ends came to 12 bases. The CDR3 runs 13 residues. CDR3 sequence (DNA): TGTGCCAGCAGGGCACAGCAGCCTCAGCCCCAGCATTTT. Translating it yields CASRAQQPQPQHF. Together with reference TRBV28 and TRBJ1-5, the CDR3 gives the full variable domain: DVKVTQSSRYLVKRTGEKVFLECVQDMDHENMFWYRQDPGLGLRLIYFSYDVKMKEKGDIPEGYSVSREKKERFSLILESASTNQTSMYLCASRAQQPQPQHFGDGTRLSIL.

The V call is TRBV12-3 or TRBV12-4, the J call TRBJ2-7, with D possibly being TRBD1 (6 bases). The CDR3 spans 13 residues. Trimming removed 6 bases from V and 1 base from J, with 10 bases in between. The DNA for the CDR3 is TGTGCCAGCAGACTAAGGGGGTCCTACGAGCAGTACTTC. Its translation: CASRLRGSYEQYF.

Regarding this clone: At the DNA level, this CDR3 is encoded by other sequences in the same sample as well. V is TRBV7-9 and J is TRBJ1-2; TRBD1 is a possible D gene (6 bases). The germline V gene has CDR1 SEHNR and CDR2 FQNEAQ (reference sequence). The CDR3 length is 14 residues. The V and J ends lost 1 base and 4 bases respectively, with 10 bases between them. The CDR3 DNA reads as TGTGCCAGCAGCTTAGTACAGGGCACCTATGGCTACACCTTC. This translates into CASSLVQGTYGYTF. Together with reference TRBV7-9 and TRBJ1-2, the CDR3 gives the full variable domain: DTGVSQNPRHKITKRGQNVTFRCDPISEHNRLYWYRQTLGQGPEFLTYFQNEAQLEKSRLLSDRFSAERPKGSFSTLEIQRTEQGDSAMYLCASSLVQGTYGYTFGSGTRLTVV.

The chain employs TRBV30 and TRBJ2-1; D perhaps matches TRBD2 (6 bases). The germline V and J ends were trimmed by 0 bases and 6 bases, with 9 bases remaining between them. Germline V gene lookup returns CDR1 GTSNPN and CDR2 SVGIG (reference sequence). The CDR3 contains 13 residues. DNA of the CDR3: TGTGCCTGGAGTGTAGCGGGCGGCAATGAGCAGTTCTTC. Protein product: CAWSVAGGNEQFF.

J is TRBJ1-2 and V is TRBV7-2; 8 bases agree with TRBD1. Trimming removed 5 bases from V and 8 bases from J; junction bases left unmatched: 13. The CDR3 runs to 15 residues. CDR1 is SGHTA and CDR2 is FQGNSA in the germline V gene. The CDR3 bases are TGTGCCAGCAGCCCGTCAGGGGGCCCACTGGGCGGCTACACCTTC. Protein product: CASSPSGGPLGGYTF.